The present entry profiles one TCR beta chain with its context. This entry comes from a study of blood T cell repertoires in COVID-19. Sequenced by immunoSEQ multiplex PCR; TCRdb stores in-frame clones only, minus some. The repertoire holds 280,000 or so clones, with roughly 85% as singletons. Sequencing was carried out using PBMCs or T cells enriched from blood (not recorded which). The TCR sequence derives from a man aged 25-40 years who had recovered from COVID-19.

In DNA, the CDR3 is TGTGCCAGTACGCTAAAGGGGGCTGTTCAGCCCCAGCATTTT. Encoded protein: CASTLKGAVQPQHF. The chain carries TRBV19 and TRBJ1-5; the match to TRBD1 covers 7 bases. CDR1 is LNHDA, CDR2 SQIVND, per germline (reference sequence). J was trimmed by 6 bases and V by 7 bases; bases with no gene match: 9. The length of the CDR3 is 14 residues.